This T cell receptor beta chain was obtained from a study of control samples from healthy donors and cancer patients. This table comes from immunoSEQ multiplex PCR, and its TCRdb copy is limited to in-frame clones, with some not included. The data show some 190,000 clones, roughly nine tenths seen once. The CDR3 runs to 14 residues. J gave up 2 bases and V 10 bases, and 7 bases lay outside the gene matches. The V gene's germline CDR1 is SGHAT and CDR2 FQNNGV. The TCR sequence derives from a man aged 30-40 years in good health. Input material: blood. The chain joins TRBV11-2 to TRBJ2-7; 11 bases are a match to TRBD2. CDR3 DNA sequence: TGTGCCACCCCACTAGCGGGGGCCCCCTACGAGCAGTACTTC. Translation gives CATPLAGAPYEQYF. The full variable domain, with the rest looked up from reference TRBV11-2 and TRBJ2-7, is EAGVAQSPRYKIIEKRQSVAFWCNPISGHATLYWYQQILGQGPKLLIQFQNNGVVDDSQLPKDRFSAERLKGVDSTLKIQPAKLEDSAVYLCATPLAGAPYEQYFGPGTRLTVT.